A single sample gave rise to the 21 T cell receptor beta chains below, sequenced in a study of shared clonotypes between healthy human individuals. Here immunoSEQ multiplex PCR was the method, and the copy in TCRdb shows in-frame clones only, minus some. The data contain more than 450,000 clones, 79% of them seen just once; the ten biggest clones take up 10% to 15%. Sequenced input: PBMCs. The receptor set was obtained from a woman aged 40-49 years in good health. Some clones in this sample may be carry-over from other donors' samples.

The chain uses TRBV2 and TRBJ1-1; the D is unclear. Per germline, CDR1 SNHLY and CDR2 FYNNEI. V shed 5 bases and J shed 4 bases, with 14 bases lying between them. The CDR3 runs to 14 residues. The DNA of the CDR3 is TGTGCCAGCAGTAGGTCGACGGGAGGCACTGAAGCTTTCTTT. Its protein is CASSRSTGGTEAFF. Full variable domain (remainder filled in from reference TRBV2 and TRBJ1-1): EPEVTQTPSHQVTQMGQEVILRCVPISNHLYFYWYRQILGQKVEFLVSFYNNEISEKSEIFDDQFSVERPDGSNFTLKIRSTKLEDSAMYFCASSRSTGGTEAFFGQGTRLTVV.

The chain links TRBV5-1 to TRBJ2-1; TRBD2 aligns across 9 bases. The trim removed 1 base at V and 5 bases at J, leaving 7 bases unmatched. This CDR3 is built from 16 residues. Germline V gene lookup returns CDR1 SGHRS and CDR2 YFSETQ. This CDR3 is CASSLLEREVDNEQFF. CDR3 nucleotides: TGCGCCAGCAGCTTGTTAGAGCGGGAGGTCGACAATGAGCAGTTCTTC. Drawing the rest from reference TRBV5-1 and TRBJ2-1, the complete variable domain is KAGVTQTPRYLIKTRGQQVTLSCSPISGHRSVSWYQQTPGQGLQFLFEYFSETQRNKGNFPGRFSGRQFSNSRSEMNVSTLELGDSALYLCASSLLEREVDNEQFFGPGTRLTVL.

CDR3 amino acids: CASSPEGQGIGYTF. In DNA, the CDR3 is TGTGCCAGCTCACCTGAGGGACAGGGCATTGGCTACACCTTC. V usage is TRBV18 and J usage is TRBJ1-2, with TRBD1 identical over 9 bases. This CDR3 has 14 amino acids. CDR1 and CDR2 (germline): KGHSH, LQKENI. V was pared by 3 bases and J by 7 bases, with 6 bases of the junction left unmatched.

The DNA for the CDR3 is TGTGCCAGCAGTCCGCCTTCGGGACAATCAGATACGCAGTATTTT. Protein: CASSPPSGQSDTQYF. V gene TRBV28 combines with J gene TRBJ2-3, with D perhaps matching TRBD1 (6 bases). Trimming pared 5 bases from V and 4 bases from J, leaving 16 bases between. The CDR3 runs 15 residues. Germline V gives CDR1 MDHEN, CDR2 SYDVKM. The full variable domain, rest sourced from reference TRBV28 and TRBJ2-3, is DVKVTQSSRYLVKRTGEKVFLECVQDMDHENMFWYRQDPGLGLRLIYFSYDVKMKEKGDIPEGYSVSREKKERFSLILESASTNQTSMYLCASSPPSGQSDTQYFGPGTRLTVL.

The chain uses TRBV4-2 and TRBJ2-1; 13 bases line up with TRBD2. The trim removed 6 bases at V and 0 bases at J, leaving 5 bases unmatched. CDR1 is LGHNA, CDR2 YNFKEQ, per germline. CDR3 length: 17 amino acids. DNA of the CDR3: TGTGCCAGCAGACCGGGACTAGCGGGACGCTCCTACAATGAGCAGTTCTTC. Encoded protein: CASRPGLAGRSYNEQFF.

The chain is built from TRBV6-5 and TRBJ2-7; 7 bases align to TRBD1. Germline assignment: CDR1 MNHEY and CDR2 SVGAGI. With V trimmed by 1 base and J by 1 base, 4 bases remained unmatched. This CDR3 is 15 amino acids long. The CDR3 DNA reads as TGTGCCAGCAGTTACTTGGCAGGGGGTTCCTACGAGCAGTACTTC. Translating gives CASSYLAGGSYEQYF.

The CDR3, as DNA: TGCGCCAGCAGCTTGGATCCCGCAGGGGGTTATGGCTACACCTTC. Its protein product is CASSLDPAGGYGYTF. The gene calls are TRBV5-1 and TRBJ1-2, with 7 bases aligning to TRBD1. CDR3 length equals 15 residues. Germline assignment: CDR1 SGHRS and CDR2 YFSETQ. V gave up 0 bases and J gave up 5 bases; unmatched junction bases: 7.

The chain recombines TRBV9 with TRBJ1-3, with D perhaps matching TRBD1 (5 bases). This CDR3 is 15 amino acids long. Germline V lookup: CDR1 SGDLS, CDR2 YYNGEE. The V end was cut by 2 bases, the J end by 0 bases, with 9 bases between. The CDR3 nucleotides are TGTGCCAGCAGCGTGTTAGGGGTCTCTGGAAACACCATATATTTT. This translates into CASSVLGVSGNTIYF.

As for this clone: The sample contains more than one DNA sequence encoding this CDR3. The chain recombines TRBV27 with TRBJ2-7; 7 bases line up with TRBD2. Germline V gene data show CDR1 as MNHEY and CDR2 as SMNVEV (reference sequence). The junction had 4 bases not matched to a gene; V was cut back by 4 bases and J by 1 base. This CDR3 comprises 14 residues. CDR3 protein: CASSSGGSSYEQYF. The DNA of the CDR3 is TGTGCCAGCAGTTCGGGAGGCTCGTCCTACGAGCAGTACTTC.

CDR3 amino acids: CASSEKGGEGNTIYF. In nucleotides, the CDR3 is TGTGCCAGCAGTGAGAAAGGAGGGGAAGGAAACACCATATATTTT. The V gene is TRBV2, the J gene TRBJ1-3; D might be TRBD1 (5 bases). CDR1 and CDR2 from the germline V gene are SNHLY and FYNNEI. V lost 3 bases and J lost 4, with 13 bases in between. This CDR3 comprises 15 residues.

The rearrangement links TRBV11-3 to TRBJ1-2, with D possibly matching TRBD1 (6 bases). CDR1 and CDR2 (germline): SGHNT, YENEEA. The V and J ends lost 1 base and 8 bases respectively, with 14 bases between them. This CDR3 spans 14 amino acids. CDR3 sequence reads: CASSLGGGSGGYTF. In DNA form, the CDR3 reads TGTGCCAGCAGCTTAGGAGGGGGGAGTGGCGGCTACACCTTC.

The chain couples TRBV28 to TRBJ1-2; D not resolved. Trimming took off 1 base at V and 5 bases at J, with 5 bases between the two ends. Germline lookup yields CDR1 MDHEN and CDR2 SYDVKM. This CDR3 is built from 12 residues. The CDR3 region is CASSLSVYGYTF. The CDR3 DNA reads TGTGCCAGCAGTTTATCCGTTTATGGCTACACCTTC.

The rearrangement links TRBV19 to TRBJ2-1; 14 positions agree with TRBD2. The V gene end was trimmed by 4 bases and the J gene end by 5 bases; junction bases not matched to a gene: 7. The germline V gene encodes CDR1 LNHDA and CDR2 SQIVND (reference sequence). The length of the CDR3 is 17 residues. DNA of the CDR3: TGTGCCAGTAGTAAAAGGACTAGCGGGAGGATTAACAATGAGCAGTTCTTC. Translated: CASSKRTSGRINNEQFF. The variable domain in full, completed from reference TRBV19 and TRBJ2-1, reads DGGITQSPKYLFRKEGQNVTLSCEQNLNHDAMYWYRQDPGQGLRLIYYSQIVNDFQKGDIAEGYSVSREKKESFPLTVTSAQKNPTAFYLCASSKRTSGRINNEQFFGPGTRLTVL.

This clone is a singleton in its sample. This rearrangement joins TRBV4-3 to TRBJ2-1; TRBD2 is a possible D gene (7 bases). The CDR3 is 16 residues long. The germline V gene has CDR1 LGHNA and CDR2 YSLEER. V was pared by 0 bases and J by 6 bases, with 15 bases between. The CDR3 spells CASSQEEGGGPNEQFF. CDR3 DNA sequence: TGCGCCAGCAGCCAAGAGGAGGGAGGGGGTCCCAATGAGCAGTTCTTC.

The chain links TRBV4-3 to TRBJ2-3; TRBD1 is a possible D gene (5 bases). The CDR3 length is 16 residues. With 7 bases removed from V and 0 bases from J, the gap between germline ends came to 17 bases. CDR1 LGHNA and CDR2 YSLEER come from the germline V gene. This CDR3 reads CASTPQGGASTDTQYF. As DNA, the CDR3 is TGCGCCAGCACCCCCCAAGGTGGGGCTAGCACAGATACGCAGTATTTT.

The rearrangement links TRBV2 to TRBJ1-5; no clear D. Trimming cost V 4 bases and J 5 bases, with 15 bases left between them. The CDR3 covers 15 residues. Germline V gene lookup returns CDR1 SNHLY and CDR2 FYNNEI. The CDR3 nucleotides read TGTGCCAGCAGTGGGAACAGAGGTTGGGATCAGCCCCAGCATTTT. Amino acid sequence: CASSGNRGWDQPQHF.

This clone occurred once. V gene TRBV2 combines with J gene TRBJ1-5; 7 bases line up with TRBD1. The V gene's germline CDR1 is SNHLY and CDR2 FYNNEI. The ends lost 3 bases at V and 0 bases at J; junction bases unmatched: 5. The CDR3 has 16 amino acids. The CDR3 spells CASSERQGYSNQPQHF. The CDR3 DNA is TGTGCCAGCAGTGAGAGACAGGGTTATAGCAATCAGCCCCAGCATTTT.

V usage is TRBV6-1 and J usage is TRBJ2-7; D call uncertain. V was cut by 5 bases and J by 12 bases, with 14 bases left in between. Germline loops: CDR1 MNHNS, CDR2 SASEGT. CDR3 length: 11 residues. In DNA, the CDR3 is TGTGCCAGCAGTCCCGGAGTTAGGTGGTACTTC. Translation gives CASSPGVRWYF.

The gene calls are TRBV6-5 and TRBJ2-7, with 10 bases aligning to TRBD2. Germline V gene lookup returns CDR1 MNHEY and CDR2 SVGAGI. V shed 6 bases and J 2 bases; nucleotides not matched to a gene: 4. This CDR3 is 14 amino acids long. CDR3 in DNA: TGTGCCAGCAGCATGAGCGGGAGGGCCTACGAGCAGTACTTC. It encodes CASSMSGRAYEQYF.

The V call is TRBV6-5, the J call TRBJ2-1; D remains unclear. The CDR3 loop spans 15 amino acids. Trimming shortened V by 2 bases and J by 1 base, and 9 bases separated the two germline ends. Germline assignment: CDR1 MNHEY and CDR2 SVGAGI. This CDR3 reads CASSYGSDSYNEQFF. The CDR3 DNA sequence: TGTGCCAGCAGTTACGGCTCAGATTCCTACAATGAGCAGTTCTTC.

The chain recombines TRBV19 with TRBJ1-5; 9 nucleotides match TRBD1. The germline CDR1 and CDR2 sequences are LNHDA and SQIVND (reference sequence). This CDR3 is built from 15 residues. J was trimmed by 4 bases and V by 7 bases; bases with no gene match: 8. CDR3 nucleotide sequence: TGTGCCAGTAAATCCGGGACAGGGCGGAATCAGCCCCAGCATTTT. Translation gives CASKSGTGRNQPQHF.